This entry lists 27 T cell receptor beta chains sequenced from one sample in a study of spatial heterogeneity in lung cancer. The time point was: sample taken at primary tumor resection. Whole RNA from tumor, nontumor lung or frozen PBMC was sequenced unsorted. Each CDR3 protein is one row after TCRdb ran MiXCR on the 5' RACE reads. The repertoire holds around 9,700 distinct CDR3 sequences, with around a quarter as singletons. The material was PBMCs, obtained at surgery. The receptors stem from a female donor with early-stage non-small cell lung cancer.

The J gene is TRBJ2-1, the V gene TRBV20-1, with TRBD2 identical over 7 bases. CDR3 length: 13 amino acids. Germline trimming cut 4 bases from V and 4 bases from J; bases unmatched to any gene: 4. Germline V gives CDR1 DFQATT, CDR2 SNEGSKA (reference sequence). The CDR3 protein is CSAKRGDYNEQFF. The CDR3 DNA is TGCAGTGCTAAGCGGGGAGATTACAATGAGCAGTTCTTC.

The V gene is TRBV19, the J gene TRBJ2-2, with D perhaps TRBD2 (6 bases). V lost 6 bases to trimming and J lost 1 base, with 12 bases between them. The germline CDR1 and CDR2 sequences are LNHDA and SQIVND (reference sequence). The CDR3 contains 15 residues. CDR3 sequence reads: CASSPGSQNTGELFF. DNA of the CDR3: TGTGCCAGTAGCCCCGGGAGCCAGAACACCGGGGAGCTGTTTTTT.

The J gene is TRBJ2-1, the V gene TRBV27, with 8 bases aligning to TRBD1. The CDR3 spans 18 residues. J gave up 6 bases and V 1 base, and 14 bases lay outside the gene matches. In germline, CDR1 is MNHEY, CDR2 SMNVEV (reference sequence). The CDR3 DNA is TGTGCCAGCAGTTTATTAGGGGAAGGACAGGGCTTATCCAATGAGCAGTTCTTC. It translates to CASSLLGEGQGLSNEQFF.

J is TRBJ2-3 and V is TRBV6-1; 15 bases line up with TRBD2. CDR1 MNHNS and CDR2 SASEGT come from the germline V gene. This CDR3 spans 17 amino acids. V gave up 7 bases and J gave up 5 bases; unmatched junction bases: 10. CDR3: CASTGLAGGGAQDTQYF. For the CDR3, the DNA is TGTGCCAGCACGGGACTAGCGGGAGGTGGGGCACAAGATACGCAGTATTTT.

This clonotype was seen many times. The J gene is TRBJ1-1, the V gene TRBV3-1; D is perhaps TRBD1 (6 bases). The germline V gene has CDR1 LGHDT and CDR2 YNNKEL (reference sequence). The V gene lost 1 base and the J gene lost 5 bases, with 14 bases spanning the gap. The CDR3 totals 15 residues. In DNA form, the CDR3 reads TGTGCCAGCAGCCAAGGGATGGAGGGGGTGACTGAAGCTTTCTTT. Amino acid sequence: CASSQGMEGVTEAFF.

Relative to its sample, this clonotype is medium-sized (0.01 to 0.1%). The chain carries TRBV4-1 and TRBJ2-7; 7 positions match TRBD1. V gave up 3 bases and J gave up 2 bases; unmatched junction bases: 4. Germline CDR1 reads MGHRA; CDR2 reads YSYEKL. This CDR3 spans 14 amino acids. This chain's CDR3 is CASSQSGGTYEQYF. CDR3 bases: TGCGCCAGCAGCCAGTCAGGGGGAACCTACGAGCAGTACTTC.

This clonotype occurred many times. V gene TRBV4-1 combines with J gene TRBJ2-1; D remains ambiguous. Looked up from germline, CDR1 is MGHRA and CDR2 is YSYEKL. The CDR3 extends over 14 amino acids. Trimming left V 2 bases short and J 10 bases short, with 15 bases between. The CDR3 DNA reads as TGCGCCAGCAGCCAATTGCCTACGTCGGTCGAGCAGTTCTTC. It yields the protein CASSQLPTSVEQFF.

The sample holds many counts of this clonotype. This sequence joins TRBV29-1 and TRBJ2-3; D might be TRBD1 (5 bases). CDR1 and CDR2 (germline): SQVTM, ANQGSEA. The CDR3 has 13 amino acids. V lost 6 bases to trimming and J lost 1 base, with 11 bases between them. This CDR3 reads CSVDSPGTDTQYF. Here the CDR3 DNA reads TGCAGCGTCGACAGTCCGGGCACAGATACGCAGTATTTT.

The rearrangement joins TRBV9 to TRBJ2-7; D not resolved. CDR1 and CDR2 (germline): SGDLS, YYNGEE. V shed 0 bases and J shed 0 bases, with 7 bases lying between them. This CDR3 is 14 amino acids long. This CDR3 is CASSVVPHSYEQYF. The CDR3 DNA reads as TGTGCCAGCAGCGTAGTCCCTCACTCCTACGAGCAGTACTTC.

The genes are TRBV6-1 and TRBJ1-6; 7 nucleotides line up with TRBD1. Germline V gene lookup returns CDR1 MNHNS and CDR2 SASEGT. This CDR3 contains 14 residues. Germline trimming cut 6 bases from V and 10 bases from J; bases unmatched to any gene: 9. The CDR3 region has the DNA TGTGCCAGCAGCCCCACCCGACAGGGCTCACCCCTCCACTTT. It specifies CASSPTRQGSPLHF.

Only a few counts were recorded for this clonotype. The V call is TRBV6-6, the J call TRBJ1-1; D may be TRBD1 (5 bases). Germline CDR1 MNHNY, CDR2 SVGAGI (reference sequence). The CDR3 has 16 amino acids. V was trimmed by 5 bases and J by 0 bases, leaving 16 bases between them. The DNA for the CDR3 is TGTGCCAGCAGTGAGAACCGGGACGGCTTGAACACTGAAGCTTTCTTT. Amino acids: CASSENRDGLNTEAFF.

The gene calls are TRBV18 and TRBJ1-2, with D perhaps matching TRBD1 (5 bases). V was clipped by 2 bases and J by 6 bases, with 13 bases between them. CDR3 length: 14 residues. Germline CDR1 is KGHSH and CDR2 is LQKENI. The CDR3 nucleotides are TGTGCCAGCTCACCATCAGGCAGGGAAGATGGCTACACCTTC. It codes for CASSPSGREDGYTF.

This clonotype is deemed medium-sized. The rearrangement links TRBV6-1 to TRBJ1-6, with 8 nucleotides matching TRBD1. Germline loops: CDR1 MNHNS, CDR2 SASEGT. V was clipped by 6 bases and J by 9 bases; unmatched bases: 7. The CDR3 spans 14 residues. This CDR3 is CASSPGTGGSPLHF. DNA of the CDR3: TGTGCCAGCAGCCCCGGGACAGGAGGTTCACCCCTCCACTTT.

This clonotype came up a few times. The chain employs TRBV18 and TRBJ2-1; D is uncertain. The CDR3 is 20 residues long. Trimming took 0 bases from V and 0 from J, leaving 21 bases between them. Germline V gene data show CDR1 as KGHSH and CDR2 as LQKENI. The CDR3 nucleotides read TGTGCCAGCTCACCACCGCAGTCTTTGGGTAGTTTAAGCTCCTACAATGAGCAGTTCTTC. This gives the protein CASSPPQSLGSLSSYNEQFF.

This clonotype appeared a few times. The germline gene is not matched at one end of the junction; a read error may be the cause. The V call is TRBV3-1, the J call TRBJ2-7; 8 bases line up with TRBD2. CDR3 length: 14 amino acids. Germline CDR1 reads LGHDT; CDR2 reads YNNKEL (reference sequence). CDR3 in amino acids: CASSQAGGAGLPIF. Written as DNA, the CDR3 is TGTGCCAGCAGCCAAGCGGGGGGGGCTGGACTTCCTATCTTC.

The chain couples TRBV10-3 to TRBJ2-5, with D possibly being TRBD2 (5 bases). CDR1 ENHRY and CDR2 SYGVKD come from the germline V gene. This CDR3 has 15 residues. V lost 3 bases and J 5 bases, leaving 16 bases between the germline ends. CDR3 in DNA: TGTGCCATCAGTGATATCTCCCGGACTTCGGAGACCCAGTACTTC. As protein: CAISDISRTSETQYF.

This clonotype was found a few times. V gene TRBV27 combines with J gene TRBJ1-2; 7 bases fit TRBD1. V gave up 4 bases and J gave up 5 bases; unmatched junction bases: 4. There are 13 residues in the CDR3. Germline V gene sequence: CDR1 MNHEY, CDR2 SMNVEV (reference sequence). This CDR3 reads CASSSRQGYGYTF. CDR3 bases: TGTGCCAGCAGTTCACGACAGGGATATGGCTACACCTTC.

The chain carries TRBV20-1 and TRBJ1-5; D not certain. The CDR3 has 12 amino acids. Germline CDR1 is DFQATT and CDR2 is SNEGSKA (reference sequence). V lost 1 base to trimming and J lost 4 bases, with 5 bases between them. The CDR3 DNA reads TGCAGTGCTAGAGGCGGGAATCAGCCCCAGCATTTT. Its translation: CSARGGNQPQHF.

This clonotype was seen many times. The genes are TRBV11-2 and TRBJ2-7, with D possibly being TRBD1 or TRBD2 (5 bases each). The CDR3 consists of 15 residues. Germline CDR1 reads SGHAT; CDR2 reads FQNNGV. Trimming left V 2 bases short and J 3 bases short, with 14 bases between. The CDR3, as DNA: TGTGCCAGCAGCTTATCAGGGAGCCAGGTCTACGAGCAGTACTTC. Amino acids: CASSLSGSQVYEQYF.

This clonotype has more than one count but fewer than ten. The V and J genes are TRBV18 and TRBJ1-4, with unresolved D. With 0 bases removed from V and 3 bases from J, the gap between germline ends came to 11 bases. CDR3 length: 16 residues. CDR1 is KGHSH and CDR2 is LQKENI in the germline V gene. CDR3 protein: CASSPPTQLPNEKLFF. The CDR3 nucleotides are TGTGCCAGCTCACCACCTACACAGCTCCCTAATGAAAAACTGTTTTTT.

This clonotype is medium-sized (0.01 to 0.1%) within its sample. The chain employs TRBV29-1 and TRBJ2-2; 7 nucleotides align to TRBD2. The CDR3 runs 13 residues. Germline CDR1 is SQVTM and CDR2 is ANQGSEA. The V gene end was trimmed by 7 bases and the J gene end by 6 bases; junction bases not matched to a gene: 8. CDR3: CSARSGVPGELFF. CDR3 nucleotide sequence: TGCAGCGCCCGAAGCGGGGTCCCCGGGGAGCTGTTTTTT.

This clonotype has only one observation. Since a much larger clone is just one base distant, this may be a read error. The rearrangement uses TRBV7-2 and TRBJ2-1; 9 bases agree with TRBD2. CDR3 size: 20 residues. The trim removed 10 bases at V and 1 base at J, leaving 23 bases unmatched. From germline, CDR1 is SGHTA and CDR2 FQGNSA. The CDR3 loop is CANRYGTSFTTIRSYNEQFF. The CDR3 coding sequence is TGTGCCAACAGATATGGGACTAGCTTTACCACGATACGGTCCTACAATGAGCAGTTCTTC.

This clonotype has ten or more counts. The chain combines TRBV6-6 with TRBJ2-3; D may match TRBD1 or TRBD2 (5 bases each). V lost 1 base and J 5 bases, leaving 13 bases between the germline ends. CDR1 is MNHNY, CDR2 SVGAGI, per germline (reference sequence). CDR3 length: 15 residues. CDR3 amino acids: CASSYWTGQEDTQYF. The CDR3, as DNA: TGTGCCAGCAGTTACTGGACGGGGCAGGAAGATACGCAGTATTTT.

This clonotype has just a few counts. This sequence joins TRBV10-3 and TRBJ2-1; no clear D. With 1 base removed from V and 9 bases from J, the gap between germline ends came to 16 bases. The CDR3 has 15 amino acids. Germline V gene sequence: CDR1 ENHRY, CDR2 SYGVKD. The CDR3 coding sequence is TGTGCCATCAGTGAGTACGACACTCGTGAAAGTGAGCAGTTCTTC. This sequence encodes CAISEYDTRESEQFF.

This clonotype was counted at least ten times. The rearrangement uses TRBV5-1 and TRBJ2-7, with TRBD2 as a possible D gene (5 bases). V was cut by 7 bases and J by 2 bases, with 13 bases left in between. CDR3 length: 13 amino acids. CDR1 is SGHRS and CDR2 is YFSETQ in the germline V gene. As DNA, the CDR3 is TGCGCCAGCTCGGTAGGGAGCACCTACGAGCAGTACTTC. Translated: CASSVGSTYEQYF.

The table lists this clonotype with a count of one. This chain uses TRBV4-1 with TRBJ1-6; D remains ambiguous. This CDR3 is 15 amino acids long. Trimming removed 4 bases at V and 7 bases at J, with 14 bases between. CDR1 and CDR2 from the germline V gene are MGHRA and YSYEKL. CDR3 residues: CASSPRVLENSPLHF. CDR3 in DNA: TGCGCCAGCAGCCCCCGTGTTTTAGAGAATTCACCCCTCCACTTT.

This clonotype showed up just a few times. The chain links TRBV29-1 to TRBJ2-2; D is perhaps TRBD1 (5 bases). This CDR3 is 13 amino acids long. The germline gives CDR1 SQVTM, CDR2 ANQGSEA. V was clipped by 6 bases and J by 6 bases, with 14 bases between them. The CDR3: CSVIHQGSGELFF. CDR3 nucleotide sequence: TGCAGCGTGATACATCAGGGTTCCGGGGAGCTGTTTTTT.